A selection of T cell receptor beta chains follows, all from one sample in a study of cytomegalovirus exposure and HLA in healthy donors. Libraries were prepared by immunoSEQ multiplex PCR; TCRdb keeps only in-frame clonotypes and omits some of them. The sample comprises 120,000 or so clones, approximately 88% of which are singletons, and 2% rests with the top ten. Material: PBMCs. The source of these receptors is a woman aged 18-29 years in good health and CMV-seronegative. The CDR3 runs from the conserved cysteine through the conserved F or W. D genes are given only for firm matches. Part of the rows lack a size; the others show once, few, many or a class for expanded clones.

v_call: TRBV2
d_call: TRBD1
clone_size: .
j_call: TRBJ2-1
cdr3_nt: TGTGCCAGCAAATTAGACAGGGGTGGCAATGAGCAGTTCTTC
cdr3_aa: CASKLDRGGNEQFF

v_call: TRBV6-5
d_call: TRBD2
clone_size: few
j_call: TRBJ2-3
cdr3_nt: TGTGCCAGCAAGAGGTCTAGCGGGCCGTATACGCAGTATTTT
cdr3_aa: CASKRSSGPYTQYF

v_call: TRBV2
d_call: .
clone_size: .
j_call: TRBJ1-1
cdr3_nt: TGTGCCAGCAGTGGGCTTGAAGCTTTCTTT
cdr3_aa: CASSGLEAFF

v_call: TRBV5-1
d_call: .
clone_size: .
j_call: TRBJ2-3
cdr3_nt: TGCGCCAGCAGCCATGACGGGGGATACACAGATACGCAGTATTTT
cdr3_aa: CASSHDGGYTDTQYF

v_call: TRBV19
d_call: .
clone_size: .
j_call: TRBJ2-1
cdr3_nt: TGTGCCAGTAGTATCCGCCAGGGGAGCTACAATGAGCAGTTCTTC
cdr3_aa: CASSIRQGSYNEQFF

v_call: TRBV2
d_call: .
clone_size: .
j_call: TRBJ2-2
cdr3_nt: TGTGCCAGCAGTGTAGGACAGAAGAACACCGGGGAGCTGTTTTTT
cdr3_aa: CASSVGQKNTGELFF

v_call: TRBV4-1
d_call: .
clone_size: .
j_call: TRBJ2-7
cdr3_nt: TGCGCCAGCAGCCAAGGAGCTGACAGCTCCTACGAGCAGTACTTC
cdr3_aa: CASSQGADSSYEQYF

v_call: TRBV18
d_call: TRBD2
clone_size: .
j_call: TRBJ2-2
cdr3_nt: TGTGCCAGCTCACCACCTAGCGGGGGGAACACCGGGGAGCTGTTTTTT
cdr3_aa: CASSPPSGGNTGELFF

v_call: TRBV30
d_call: TRBD1
clone_size: .
j_call: TRBJ1-1
cdr3_nt: TGTGCCTGGAGTCGAAAGGCCGGGACAGGGAGCGATGGCACTGAAGCTTTCTTT
cdr3_aa: CAWSRKAGTGSDGTEAFF

v_call: TRBV19
d_call: .
clone_size: .
j_call: TRBJ1-2
cdr3_nt: TGTGCCAGTAGTACCACTCCAGGGGATCCACGGGGCTACACCTTC
cdr3_aa: CASSTTPGDPRGYTF

v_call: TRBV7-9
d_call: .
clone_size: .
j_call: TRBJ2-1
cdr3_nt: TGTGCCAGCACCATCCCCGGGACTGATAATGAGCAGTTCTTC
cdr3_aa: CASTIPGTDNEQFF

v_call: TRBV21-1
d_call: .
clone_size: once
j_call: TRBJ2-2
cdr3_nt: TGTGCCAGCAGCAAAGAGGGGGTCGAACCCGGGGAGCTGTTTTTT
cdr3_aa: CASSKEGVEPGELFF

v_call: TRBV28
d_call: .
clone_size: few
j_call: TRBJ1-1
cdr3_nt: TGTGCCAGCAGTTTATGGGCAGGGCAGAACACTGAAGCTTTCTTT
cdr3_aa: CASSLWAGQNTEAFF

v_call: TRBV19
d_call: .
clone_size: .
j_call: TRBJ1-1
cdr3_nt: TGTGCCAGTAGTATAGGGAACCGAGGAGCTTTCTTT
cdr3_aa: CASSIGNRGAFF

v_call: TRBV7-9
d_call: .
clone_size: .
j_call: TRBJ2-7
cdr3_nt: TGTGCCAGCAGCTTAGATCCAGGGTCTAACGAGCAGTACTTC
cdr3_aa: CASSLDPGSNEQYF

v_call: TRBV19
d_call: TRBD2
clone_size: few
j_call: TRBJ2-7
cdr3_nt: TGTGCCAGTAGTTATAGCGGGAGAGACTACGAGCAGTACTTC
cdr3_aa: CASSYSGRDYEQYF

v_call: TRBV6-5
d_call: .
clone_size: once
j_call: TRBJ2-7
cdr3_nt: TGTGCCAGCAGTTACTCCGGGGGACTTACGTCCTACGAGCAGTACTTC
cdr3_aa: CASSYSGGLTSYEQYF

v_call: TRBV7-9
d_call: TRBD2
clone_size: once
j_call: TRBJ2-3
cdr3_nt: TGTGCCAGCAGCCCGCCTCTTAGCGGGAGAGGGGCAGATACGCAGTATTTT
cdr3_aa: CASSPPLSGRGADTQYF